Here is one T cell receptor (beta chain) with its context. An end of the junction does not agree with germline; a read error may underlie this. With around 500 ng total RNA as template and a constant-region primer, TCR beta cDNA was made. ARM-PCR, slightly modified, supplied the TCR beta libraries through three nested multiplex PCR rounds. TCRdb recomputed calls from the multiplex PCR reads with MiXCR, one row per CDR3 protein. Of roughly 100,000 distinct CDR3 sequences listed, 80% to 85% were seen once; the top ten hold 15% to 25%. Both RNA and DNA were isolated together from roughly 20-30 mg of bulk tissue that had not been sorted. This entry is derived from a study of tumor-infiltrating lymphocytes in primary liver carcinoma. The sequence was obtained from a middle-aged man with primary liver carcinoma and hepatitis B virus infection. Sequenced: liver tumor tissue from sampling region 3. This sample's subset: tumor region T3, left-lateral pole.

CDR3 DNA: TGCGCCAACAGCCAGGGGGGTACATCATACACGCAGTATTTT. It yields the protein CANSQGGTSYTQYF. The chain combines TRBV4-3 with TRBJ2-3, with D maybe TRBD1 (7 bases). The V gene's germline CDR1 is LGHNA and CDR2 YSLEER. This CDR3 region has 14 residues.